This TCR beta chain originates from a study of T cell responses to AZD1222 COVID-19 vaccine. Clones were read by immunoSEQ multiplex PCR, and TCRdb kept only the in-frame ones, dropping some. Counted here are around 140,000 clones, about 86% occurring once; the ten biggest clones make up over 4.5%. Study-level results: Following two doses of AZD1222, Spike-specific TCR breadth and depth rose. Females outnumbered males among donors, who were mostly white British; clonal diversity was possibly underestimated.

This clone was found a few times. Its antigen is not known. The starting material was peripheral blood, obtained 28 days after the second AZD1222 dose. This receptor was taken from an adult who received the AZD1222 COVID-19 vaccine.

The CDR3 coding sequence is TGTGCCAGCAGCCACGTCCCCGACAATCAGCCCCAGCATTTT. This translates into CASSHVPDNQPQHF. The rearrangement links TRBV3-1 (or the pseudogene TRBV3-2) to TRBJ1-5; unclear D gene. V dropped 3 bases and J dropped 3 bases, with 9 bases sitting between them. The CDR3 totals 14 residues. Germline assignment: CDR1 LGHDT and CDR2 YNNKEL (reference sequence).